This TCR beta chain comes out of a study of blood T cells in healthy people across ages (dated by TCRdb to between 2014 and 2017). Context from the whole study: In model experiments, roughly one uniquely barcoded TCR beta cDNA molecule per two T cells was captured by template switching. Using deep sequencing normalized with unique cDNA molecular identifiers, the study measured how TCR beta repertoire diversity changes with age. Four age groups were formed from the donors: young (average 16 years), middle-aged (less than 40), aged (roughly 56) and long-lived (around 82). Donors of different ages were randomly distributed across sequencing lanes to avoid experimental bias. Using the same blood draw, the study looked at two additional independent replicas of 1 million unique cDNA reads for two donors, one aged 18 to 29 and the other aged 80 or older. Study-level results and caveats: Bulk unsorted PBMC profiling prevented conclusive comparison of naive and antigen-experienced compartments. As age increased, observed TCR beta diversity per million T cells dropped in a roughly linear way, and a significant reduction was already evident by age roughly 40. Compared with the aged group, the long-lived group had more naive CD4+ T cells, fewer expanded clones and increased TCR diversity, suggesting age selection. The CMV infection status of donors was not known, potentially confounding age-related changes in expanded clonotypes. Estimates of total diversity from one million sequenced T cells were regarded as lower bounds and underestimates. There was a strong correlation between observed TCR beta diversity and the percentage of naive T cells measured by flow cytometry.

Library preparation employed 5' RACE. The second PCR ran for roughly 7 to 12 cycles and used a J-beta primer mix along with a sample-barcoded 5' primer. A unique molecular identifier was introduced onto each TCR beta cDNA molecule by a template-switch 5' adaptor carrying 12 random nucleotides. Each sample yielded at least 3 million CDR3-containing paired-end reads. First-strand cDNA synthesis was performed from all RNA using the Mint cDNA synthesis kit, with priming by a TRBC-specific oligonucleotide. All cDNA was treated with uracil-DNA glycosylase and then went through a first 18-cycle PCR with the universal primers M1SS and BC2_uni_R. The study's own analysis went as follows. For normalization, 1 million high-quality reads were randomly selected from each sample, with every read carrying a distinct molecular identifier. Reads with shared molecular identifiers were discarded instead of being binned into consensus sequences. MiTCR, set to a Q25 quality threshold and the strictest error-elimination algorithm, was used for CDR3 identification, clonotype clustering and error correction. Lower-bound total TCR beta diversity was estimated with a nonparametric unseen species model using Euler transformation. TCRdb reworked the public reads: Q25 trimming with fastp, MiXCR clone assembly, productive beta chains retained. Each CDR3 protein gets just one entry, which takes the most common genes and DNA from the rows behind it. In this record, the V and J calls reflect TCRdb's handling and not the investigators' own analysis. For this sample there are 1.8 million or so distinct CDR3 sequences; roughly two fifths appear just once. The top ten clonotypes cover 20% to 25% of the sample.

The donors were 40 or so Caucasian individuals from Russia, aged roughly 6 to 100 years, who were systemically healthy. Each donor gave around 9.9 milliliters of peripheral blood, collected into EDTA-treated Vacutainer tubes. Ficoll-Paque density-gradient centrifugation was used to isolate PBMCs, with at least 7 million per sample. Trizol reagent was used to extract total RNA from PBMCs, with at least 6 micrograms per sample. Naive CD45RAhigh/CD27high T cell percentages were measured by flow cytometry on a PBMC aliquot from every donor. Its CDR3 holds 13 amino acids, cysteine through phenylalanine. The only DNA kept is the CDR3, 39 bases in frame from the first base. V is clipped by 4 bases and J by 0 bases, and the sequence between their germline boundaries is 7 bases long. CDR1 and CDR2 are read off the germline V gene as SQVTM and ANQGSEA. A note on this clonotype: Its recognized antigen is unknown. The input lacks base qualities; no much larger clone sits a single base away.

The chain is assembled from TRBV29-1 and TRBJ2-1; no confident D gene assignment can be made. The TCR sequence derives from a human donor in good health. What was sequenced was blood. The CDR3 protein is CSVVESSYNEQFF. The nucleotide sequence is TGCAGCGTTGTTGAAAGCTCCTACAATGAGCAGTTCTTC.